These 8 T cell receptor beta chains were all obtained from the same sample, sequenced in a study of blood T cell repertoires in COVID-19. Sequencing used immunoSEQ multiplex PCR; TCRdb keeps in-frame clones, though not all of them. The sample has 50,000 to 65,000 clones, about 85% seen once. The source material was peripheral blood. The origin of the receptors is a man aged 40-49 years with active COVID-19.

The chain carries TRBV3-1 (or the pseudogene TRBV3-2) and TRBJ1-2; TRBD1 matches 9 bases. CDR3 length equals 14 residues. With 4 bases clipped from V and 5 bases from J, the junction kept 5 bases outside the gene matches. Per the germline V gene, CDR1 is LGHDT and CDR2 is YNNKEL (reference sequence). The CDR3 coding sequence is TGTGCCAGCAGCCTTGGGACAGGGCATTATGGCTACACCTTC. Its protein product is CASSLGTGHYGYTF.

The sample holds one count of this clone. Here the CDR3 reads CASSVGTGRYNEKLFF. DNA for the CDR3: TGTGCCAGCAGCGTAGGGACAGGGCGATATAATGAAAAACTGTTTTTT. This chain links TRBV9 with TRBJ1-4; 8 bases line up with TRBD1. The germline gives CDR1 SGDLS, CDR2 YYNGEE. CDR3 length: 16 amino acids. Trimming took 0 bases from V and 4 from J; bases not matched to a gene: 5.

The V and J genes are TRBV10-3 and TRBJ1-2; TRBD1 is a possible D gene (6 bases). Deletions cut 2 bases from V and 4 bases from J, with 11 bases between. This CDR3 is built from 14 residues. The germline CDR1 and CDR2 sequences are ENHRY and SYGVKD. This CDR3 is CAISEREGVYGYTF. In DNA, the CDR3 is TGTGCCATCAGTGAGAGGGAGGGGGTCTATGGCTACACCTTC.

This clone was recorded once. The chain carries TRBV19 and TRBJ2-1, with 10 positions matching TRBD1. The V gene's germline CDR1 is LNHDA and CDR2 SQIVND (reference sequence). CDR3 length: 15 residues. V shed 5 bases and J 6 bases; nucleotides not matched to a gene: 7. The CDR3 loop reads CASSVYRDRGNEQFF. The CDR3 region has the DNA TGTGCCAGTAGTGTTTACCGGGACAGGGGCAATGAGCAGTTCTTC.

The J gene is TRBJ2-3, the V gene TRBV5-4; 8 bases line up with TRBD2. The CDR3 contains 15 residues. Losses at the gene ends were 1 base for V and 2 bases for J; bases not matched to a gene: 3. CDR1 and CDR2 (germline): SGHNT, YYREEE (reference sequence). CDR3 in amino acids: CASSLLAGNTDTQYF. The DNA for the CDR3 is TGTGCCAGCAGCTTGTTAGCGGGAAACACAGATACGCAGTATTTT.

This sequence joins TRBV19 and TRBJ1-5, with a tentative D call TRBD1 (6 bases). This CDR3 spans 15 amino acids. The germline CDR1 and CDR2 sequences are LNHDA and SQIVND (reference sequence). Trimming left V 1 base short and J 2 bases short, with 9 bases between. The CDR3 DNA reads as TGTGCCAGTAGTATAGGGGGGCCAGGCAATCAGCCCCAGCATTTT. It is translated as CASSIGGPGNQPQHF.

This clone was recorded only once. This chain joins TRBV30 and TRBJ2-7; the D is unclear. Per germline, CDR1 GTSNPN and CDR2 SVGIG (reference sequence). The CDR3 runs 12 residues. Trimming took off 4 bases at V and 0 bases at J, with 7 bases between the two ends. The CDR3: CAWTPSSYEQYF. Here the CDR3 DNA reads TGTGCCTGGACTCCGAGCTCCTACGAGCAGTACTTC.

The chain recombines TRBV19 with TRBJ2-5; TRBD1 matches 7 bases. J was trimmed by 1 base and V by 8 bases; bases with no gene match: 10. Per germline, CDR1 LNHDA and CDR2 SQIVND (reference sequence). The CDR3 is made up of 15 amino acids. CDR3 residues: CASRTHRDSQETQYF. In nucleotides, the CDR3 is TGTGCCAGTCGTACCCACCGGGACAGCCAAGAGACCCAGTACTTC.